The next 27 T cell receptor beta chains were all read from a single sample in a study of cytomegalovirus exposure and HLA in healthy donors. PCR employed 60 Vbeta and 13 Jbeta primers. Assay used: immunoSEQ multiplex PCR; TCRdb lists only in-frame clones, some missing. This sample's table reports approximately 79,000 clones. Source material: PBMCs. These receptors were obtained from a boy between 10 and 17 years old in good health and CMV-seronegative.

This chain connects TRBV6-1 to TRBJ2-3; 11 positions agree with TRBD2. The CDR3 sequence is 15 residues long. CDR1 MNHNS and CDR2 SASEGT come from the germline V gene. The junction had 6 bases not matched to a gene; V was cut back by 5 bases and J by 5 bases. CDR3 coding DNA: TGTGCCAGCAGTACACTAGCGGGAGAGGTAGATACGCAGTATTTT. Amino acids: CASSTLAGEVDTQYF.

V and J are TRBV9 and TRBJ1-5; D is perhaps TRBD1 (5 bases). Germline-derived CDR1 and CDR2 are SGDLS and YYNGEE. The length of the CDR3 is 15 residues. Trimming took off 4 bases at V and 6 bases at J, with 17 bases between the two ends. This CDR3 reads CASSPGWGGPQPQHF. In DNA form, the CDR3 reads TGTGCCAGCAGCCCTGGGTGGGGGGGTCCTCAGCCCCAGCATTTT.

This chain joins TRBV5-6 and TRBJ2-7; TRBD1 matches 9 bases. This CDR3 is built from 14 residues. The ends lost 5 bases at V and 5 bases at J; junction bases unmatched: 8. Germline V gives CDR1 SGHDT, CDR2 YYEEEE. CDR3 nucleotide sequence: TGTGCCAGCAGACGGAACAGGGGGCTGGACGAGCAGTACTTC. This translates into CASRRNRGLDEQYF. Variable domain in full (rest from reference TRBV5-6 and TRBJ2-7): DAGVTQSPTHLIKTRGQQVTLRCSPKSGHDTVSWYQQALGQGPQFIFQYYEEEERQRGNFPDRFSGHQFPNYSSELNVNALLLGDSALYLCASRRNRGLDEQYFGPGTRLTVT.

CDR3 sequence: CASSKGLGQSYGYTF. CDR3 nucleotides: TGTGCCAGTAGTAAAGGGTTGGGGCAAAGCTATGGCTACACCTTC. The rearrangement links TRBV19 to TRBJ1-2; D may be TRBD1 (5 bases). The CDR3 is 15 amino acids. Germline V gene lookup returns CDR1 LNHDA and CDR2 SQIVND (reference sequence). V was trimmed by 4 bases and J by 4 bases, leaving 16 bases between them.

The rearrangement links TRBV11-2 to TRBJ2-2; 7 bases align to TRBD1. Germline CDR1 SGHAT, CDR2 FQNNGV. The CDR3 loop spans 15 amino acids. Trimming removed 2 bases from V and 6 bases from J; junction bases left unmatched: 6. The CDR3 is CASSLLSGGAGELFF. DNA of the CDR3: TGTGCCAGCAGCTTATTGTCAGGGGGAGCCGGGGAGCTGTTTTTT.

The rearrangement uses TRBV2 and TRBJ1-4; D remains ambiguous. Trimming pared 2 bases from V and 11 bases from J, leaving 9 bases between. Looked up from germline, CDR1 is SNHLY and CDR2 is FYNNEI. CDR3 length: 12 residues. The CDR3 is CASSELGGKLFF. The DNA of the CDR3 is TGTGCCAGCAGTGAACTAGGCGGGAAACTGTTTTTT.

The chain uses TRBV4-1 and TRBJ1-1; 10 bases align to TRBD1. This CDR3 has 15 residues. The junction had 8 bases not matched to a gene; V was cut back by 3 bases and J by 7 bases. CDR1 and CDR2 from the germline V gene are MGHRA and YSYEKL. For the CDR3, the DNA is TGCGCCAGCAGCCAGGCCGGGACAGGGGCTGGTGAAGCTTTCTTT. It is translated as CASSQAGTGAGEAFF.

This chain connects TRBV6-1 to TRBJ1-4, with a weak D call TRBD1 (5 bases). The CDR3 runs 16 residues. Germline V gene lookup returns CDR1 MNHNS and CDR2 SASEGT. The V and J ends lost 0 bases and 2 bases respectively, with 10 bases between them. The CDR3 DNA follows: TGTGCCAGCAGTGAAGCCCCCGGGGGGACTAATGAAAAACTGTTTTTT. It yields the protein CASSEAPGGTNEKLFF.

V and J are TRBV5-4 and TRBJ2-7; D is unresolved. Trimming stripped 4 bases from V and 3 bases from J, with 11 bases between. CDR3 length equals 13 residues. Germline CDR1 is SGHNT and CDR2 is YYREEE (reference sequence). CDR3 loop: CASSRDSYYEQYF. DNA for the CDR3: TGTGCCAGCAGCCGAGACTCATACTACGAGCAGTACTTC.

The CDR3 DNA sequence: TGTGCCAGCAGCTCCCGGACAGGGCTGGGAGGCTACACCTTC. Translated: CASSSRTGLGGYTF. The V call is TRBV9, the J call TRBJ1-2, with 8 bases identical to TRBD1. Germline V gene data show CDR1 as SGDLS and CDR2 as YYNGEE. This CDR3 has 14 amino acids. V lost 4 bases and J lost 8; bases outside the gene matches: 10.

The rearrangement links TRBV7-9 to TRBJ1-2, with a weak D call TRBD1 (6 bases). This CDR3 has 14 amino acids. The ends were cut back, 3 bases at V and 8 bases at J, with 16 bases in the middle. Germline CDR1 is SEHNR and CDR2 is FQNEAQ (reference sequence). In DNA form, the CDR3 reads TGTGCCAGCAGCTTCAACAAGGCCGACAGGGGCTACACCTTC. This sequence encodes CASSFNKADRGYTF.

This rearrangement joins TRBV2 to TRBJ2-1; D possibly corresponds to TRBD2 (6 bases). The CDR3 contains 11 residues. V lost 0 bases, J lost 14 bases, and 8 bases lay in between. The germline V gene has CDR1 SNHLY and CDR2 FYNNEI. CDR3 in amino acids: CASSEAGEEFF. The DNA for the CDR3 is TGTGCCAGCAGTGAAGCAGGGGAGGAGTTCTTC.

This chain connects TRBV15 to TRBJ2-5; D perhaps matches TRBD1 (6 bases). V was trimmed by 0 bases and J by 3 bases, leaving 14 bases between them. The CDR3 contains 16 residues. Germline CDR1 LNHNV, CDR2 YYDKDF (reference sequence). CDR3 in amino acids: CATSRDLLQGEETQYF. The CDR3 DNA reads as TGTGCCACCAGCAGAGATCTCTTACAGGGTGAAGAGACCCAGTACTTC. Full variable domain (rest looked up from reference TRBV15 and TRBJ2-5): DAMVIQNPRYQVTQFGKPVTLSCSQTLNHNVMYWYQQKSSQAPKLLFHYYDKDFNNEADTPDNFQSRRPNTSFCFLDIRSPGLGDTAMYLCATSRDLLQGEETQYFGPGTRLLVL.

This chain connects TRBV6-5 to TRBJ1-2; 7 positions agree with TRBD1. Per germline, CDR1 MNHEY and CDR2 SVGAGI. The length of the CDR3 is 14 residues. The V segment lost 5 bases and the J segment 6 bases; nucleotides outside the gene matches: 9. The CDR3 sequence: CASSRDRAINGYTF. The DNA of the CDR3 is TGTGCCAGCAGTCGCGACAGGGCCATAAATGGCTACACCTTC.

The chain couples TRBV4-1 to TRBJ2-7; 9 bases are a match to TRBD2. The germline V gene encodes CDR1 MGHRA and CDR2 YSYEKL. With 0 bases clipped from V and 2 bases from J, the junction kept 2 bases outside the gene matches. CDR3 length: 15 amino acids. The chain's CDR3 is CASSQDPSGTYEQYF. CDR3 nucleotides: TGCGCCAGCAGCCAAGACCCTAGCGGGACCTACGAGCAGTACTTC.

The rearrangement joins TRBV4-2 to TRBJ2-7; 7 bases are a match to TRBD1. This CDR3 comprises 15 residues. Trimming at V came to 5 bases and at J to 3 bases, leaving 10 bases not matched to a gene. Germline assignment: CDR1 LGHNA and CDR2 YNFKEQ. The CDR3: CASSEVGQGVYEQYF. The CDR3 nucleotides read TGTGCCAGCAGCGAGGTGGGGCAGGGGGTCTACGAGCAGTACTTC.

The rearrangement joins TRBV7-6 to TRBJ1-2; weak D call: TRBD1 (6 bases). Germline V CDR1 and CDR2: SGHVS, FNYEAQ. V gave up 6 bases and J gave up 2 bases, with 13 bases separating them. The length of the CDR3 is 14 residues. The CDR3 region has the DNA TGTGCCAGCAGACTAGACAGGTTCAACTATGGCTACACCTTC. Translated: CASRLDRFNYGYTF.

J is TRBJ2-1 and V is TRBV28, with a possible D match to TRBD2 (6 bases). The CDR3 length is 18 residues. V was trimmed by 7 bases and J by 0 bases, leaving 22 bases between them. Germline CDR1 is MDHEN and CDR2 is SYDVKM. This CDR3 reads CASTYTLVAESSYNEQFF. In DNA form, the CDR3 reads TGTGCCAGCACATACACCCTGGTAGCGGAAAGCTCCTACAATGAGCAGTTCTTC.

The rearrangement joins TRBV27 to TRBJ2-1, with 7 nucleotides matching TRBD1. Trimming took 4 bases from V and 8 from J; bases not matched to a gene: 11. Germline CDR1 and CDR2: MNHEY and SMNVEV (reference sequence). This CDR3 is built from 15 residues. The CDR3, as DNA: TGTGCCAGCAGTTCCGACAGGGCCGCGGTAGATGAGCAGTTCTTC. Its protein is CASSSDRAAVDEQFF.

The rearrangement links TRBV19 to TRBJ2-7, with a weak D call TRBD1 (6 bases). CDR1 and CDR2 (germline): LNHDA, SQIVND (reference sequence). V was pared by 3 bases and J by 4 bases, with 16 bases between. The CDR3 is 15 residues long. CDR3 amino acids: CASSIRLWQGYEQYF. In nucleotides, the CDR3 is TGTGCCAGTAGTATTCGGCTTTGGCAGGGGTACGAGCAGTACTTC.

The chain uses TRBV18 and TRBJ1-1; 10 nucleotides align to TRBD1. CDR1 is KGHSH, CDR2 LQKENI, per germline. The CDR3 is made up of 14 amino acids. V lost 5 bases to trimming and J lost 10 bases; unmatched junction nucleotides: 10. This CDR3 is CASSSETGGAVAFF. The CDR3, as DNA: TGTGCCAGCTCATCAGAGACAGGGGGCGCGGTAGCTTTCTTT. The whole variable domain, filled in from reference TRBV18 and TRBJ1-1, reads NAGVMQNPRHLVRRRGQEARLRCSPMKGHSHVYWYRQLPEEGLKFMVYLQKENIIDESGMPKERFSAEFPKEGPSILRIQQVVRGDSAAYFCASSSETGGAVAFFGQGTRLTVV.

J is TRBJ2-1 and V is TRBV15; D uncertain. The CDR3 is 15 amino acids. Germline V gene data show CDR1 as LNHNV and CDR2 as YYDKDF (reference sequence). V lost 6 bases and J 8 bases, leaving 20 bases between the germline ends. The CDR3 region is CATSSYYPFVDEQFF. CDR3 in DNA: TGTGCCACCAGTAGTTACTATCCCTTTGTAGATGAGCAGTTCTTC.

The chain has TRBV29-1 and TRBJ1-5; 8 nucleotides line up with TRBD1. The germline V gene encodes CDR1 SQVTM and CDR2 ANQGSEA. Trimming at V came to 4 bases and at J to 4 bases, leaving 6 bases not matched to a gene. There are 14 residues in the CDR3. CDR3 in amino acids: CSVVSQGANQPQHF. The CDR3 coding sequence is TGCAGCGTTGTTTCCCAGGGGGCAAATCAGCCCCAGCATTTT.

This chain links TRBV6-5 with TRBJ1-1, with a possible D match to TRBD1 (5 bases). Germline CDR1 MNHEY, CDR2 SVGAGI. The CDR3 spans 15 residues. Trimming shortened V by 6 bases and J by 4 bases, and 18 bases separated the two germline ends. The CDR3 DNA reads as TGTGCCAGCAGCCCTCCAGGGTCTTTCTCCACTGAAGCTTTCTTT. Amino acids: CASSPPGSFSTEAFF.

The chain combines TRBV5-1 with TRBJ2-7; TRBD2 matches 12 bases. Per the germline V gene, CDR1 is SGHRS and CDR2 is YFSETQ. Unmatched junction bases numbered 6, after V lost 1 base and J lost 7 bases. This CDR3 contains 15 residues. Here the CDR3 DNA reads TGCGCCAGCAGCTTGCTAGCGGGAGGGCCTGGGGAGCAGTACTTC. This translates into CASSLLAGGPGEQYF.

J is TRBJ1-5 and V is TRBV9; tentatively, D is TRBD1 (6 bases). The V gene lost 3 bases and the J gene lost 5 bases, with 15 bases spanning the gap. CDR1 SGDLS and CDR2 YYNGEE come from the germline V gene. This CDR3 has 15 residues. CDR3 in amino acids: CASSAGEGRDQPQHF. CDR3 nucleotide sequence: TGTGCCAGCAGCGCAGGGGAGGGTAGGGATCAGCCCCAGCATTTT.

The chain employs TRBV4-3 and TRBJ2-3, with a weak D call TRBD2 (6 bases). Trimming took 0 bases from V and 0 from J, leaving 10 bases between them. The CDR3 runs to 16 residues. Per the germline V gene, CDR1 is LGHNA and CDR2 is YSLEER. This chain's CDR3 is CASSQDRLASTDTQYF. In DNA, the CDR3 is TGCGCCAGCAGCCAAGATCGCCTAGCGAGCACAGATACGCAGTATTTT.